Listed below are T cell receptor beta chains from one sample, sequenced in a study of blood T cells in healthy people across ages. TCRdb re-derived calls from the 5' RACE reads in MiXCR, one entry per CDR3 protein. The table has roughly 1,800,000 distinct CDR3 sequences, about 50% seen once. Sequenced sample: blood. These receptors came from a woman aged 40 to 50 in good health. Both conserved end residues are part of each CDR3. A D gene is named only where the DNA matches it firmly. Expanded clones get a size class; other rows say once, few or many, or leave the size out.

J,D,V,size,CDR3,DNA
TRBJ1-5,NA,TRBV7-2,many,CASSPIGGSNQPQHF,TGTGCCAGCAGCCCCATCGGGGGGAGCAATCAGCCCCAGCATTTT
TRBJ2-4,NA,TRBV2,NA,CASRNIGENIQYF,TGTGCCAGCAGGAATATAGGAGAAAACATTCAGTACTTC
TRBJ1-1,NA,TRBV29-1,few,CSVTLNTEAFF,TGCAGCGTTACCCTGAACACTGAAGCTTTCTTT
TRBJ2-4,NA,TRBV7-2,few,CASSLRSAENIQYF,TGTGCCAGCAGCTTACGGAGCGCCGAAAACATTCAGTACTTC
TRBJ2-1,NA,TRBV29-1,NA,CSGRESYDEQFF,TGCAGCGGCAGGGAATCCTACGATGAGCAGTTCTTC
TRBJ1-2,TRBD1,TRBV12-5,NA,CASGYGQGEAYGYTF,TGTGCTAGTGGTTATGGACAGGGGGAGGCCTATGGCTACACCTTC
TRBJ1-1,NA,TRBV28,NA,CASSSHQDRSNTEAFF,TGTGCCAGCAGTTCCCACCAGGACAGATCGAACACTGAAGCTTTCTTT
TRBJ2-3,NA,TRBV14,NA,CASSRNRAGTDTQYF,TGTGCCAGCAGCCGCAACAGGGCGGGTACAGATACGCAGTATTTT
TRBJ2-5,TRBD1,TRBV4-1,few,CASSQDGGQGYQETQYF,TGCGCCAGCAGCCAAGATGGGGGACAGGGGTACCAAGAGACCCAGTACTTC
TRBJ2-5,TRBD1,TRBV12-3/TRBV12-4,NA,CASSFGQGAQETQYF,TGTGCCAGCAGTTTCGGGCAGGGGGCTCAAGAGACCCAGTACTTC
TRBJ2-4,NA,TRBV24-1,NA,CATSDSGTGRKNIQYF,TGTGCCACCAGTGACTCAGGGACTGGAAGAAAAAACATTCAGTACTTC
TRBJ1-2,TRBD1,TRBV7-3,NA,CASSPQGAHGYGYTF,TGTGCCAGCAGCCCCCAGGGGGCGCATGGCTATGGCTACACCTTC
TRBJ2-7,NA,TRBV29-1,NA,CSVGETRRPQYEQYF,TGCAGCGTTGGAGAGACTCGTCGCCCCCAATACGAGCAGTACTTC
TRBJ2-7,NA,TRBV20-1,few,CSASRADYEQYF,TGCAGTGCTAGTAGGGCAGACTACGAGCAGTACTTC
TRBJ2-5,TRBD1,TRBV20-1,NA,CSARDDRGLVETQYF,TGCAGTGCTAGAGATGATAGGGGGCTGGTGGAGACCCAGTACTTC
TRBJ2-7,NA,TRBV4-2,NA,CASSQGQGLGAINEQYF,TGTGCCAGCAGCCAAGGGCAGGGGCTAGGGGCCATCAATGAGCAGTACTTC
TRBJ2-3,NA,TRBV12-5,few,CASAHTDTQYF,TGTGCTAGTGCCCACACAGATACGCAGTATTTT
TRBJ1-2,NA,TRBV6-5,NA,CASTSTGFGYTF,TGTGCCAGCACATCCACAGGGTTCGGCTACACCTTC